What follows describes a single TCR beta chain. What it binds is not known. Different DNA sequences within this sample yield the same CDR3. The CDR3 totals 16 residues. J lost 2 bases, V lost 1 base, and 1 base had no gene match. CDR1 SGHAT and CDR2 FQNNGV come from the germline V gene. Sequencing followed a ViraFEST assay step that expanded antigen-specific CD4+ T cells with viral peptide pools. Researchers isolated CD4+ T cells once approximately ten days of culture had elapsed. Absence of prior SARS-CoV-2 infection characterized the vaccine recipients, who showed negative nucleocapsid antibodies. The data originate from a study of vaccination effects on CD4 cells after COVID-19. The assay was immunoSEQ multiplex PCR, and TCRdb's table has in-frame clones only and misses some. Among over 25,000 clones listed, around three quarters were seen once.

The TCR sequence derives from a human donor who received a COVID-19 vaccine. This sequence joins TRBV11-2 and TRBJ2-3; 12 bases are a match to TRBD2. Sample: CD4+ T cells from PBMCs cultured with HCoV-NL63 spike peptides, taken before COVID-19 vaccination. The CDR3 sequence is CASSLGLAGATDTQYF. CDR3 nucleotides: TGTGCCAGCAGCTTAGGACTAGCGGGAGCCACAGATACGCAGTATTTT.